This T cell receptor beta chain was sequenced for a study of vaccination and CD4 T cells after COVID-19. Treatment given: roughly nine-day PBMC culture with coronavirus spike peptide pools or control peptides (ViraFEST assay). Trimming took 3 bases from V and 6 from J, leaving 9 bases between them. Germline CDR1 is DFQATT and CDR2 is SNEGSKA (reference sequence). CDR3 length equals 11 residues. This clonotype is medium-sized. The target antigen is unknown. Overall study findings and caveats: A nonsignificant rise from roughly 22 to 38 was seen in the median number of SARS-CoV-2-reactive clonotypes.

An Oncomine TCR Beta short-read assay was used to sequence the DNA from cultured CD4+ T cells. TCRdb ran MiXCR on the PCR reads and lists one entry per CDR3 protein. The sample holds some 25,000 distinct CDR3 sequences; roughly 40% are singletons and the top ten take roughly a tenth. Material for sequencing was CD4+ T cells from blood, cultured in vitro. The chain combines TRBV20-1 with TRBJ2-7; D call uncertain. The TCR was taken from a human donor who had recovered from COVID-19. In DNA, the CDR3 is TGCAGTGCTAGGGGCAAAGGCGAGCAGTACTTC. Translating it yields CSARGKGEQYF.